The 10 T cell receptor beta chains in this list originate from one sample, sequenced in a study of blood T cell repertoires in COVID-19. The assay was immunoSEQ multiplex PCR, and TCRdb's table has in-frame clones only and misses some. The sample comprises about 500,000 clones, approximately 89% of which are singletons, and about 1% rests with the top ten. Specimen: peripheral blood. The receptors here all came from a man aged 18 to 30 with COVID-19, enrolled during active disease.

This clone was seen just once. V is TRBV6-5 and J is TRBJ2-3; D gene ambiguous. This CDR3 has 14 residues. CDR1 is MNHEY and CDR2 is SVGAGI in the germline V gene. V lost 6 bases to trimming and J lost 6 bases, with 16 bases between them. The CDR3 spells CASRPNSRDDTQYF. The CDR3, as DNA: TGTGCCAGCAGACCTAACTCTAGAGACGATACGCAGTATTTT.

V usage is TRBV11-3 and J usage is TRBJ2-5, with D possibly being TRBD2 (5 bases). V was trimmed by 2 bases and J by 5 bases, leaving 12 bases between them. This CDR3 contains 14 residues. Germline V gives CDR1 SGHNT, CDR2 YENEEA. CDR3 DNA sequence: TGTGCCAGCAGCTTATCCGGGATCGGCGAGACCCAGTACTTC. Its protein is CASSLSGIGETQYF.

This sequence joins TRBV18 and TRBJ2-1, with D possibly matching TRBD1 (5 bases). The CDR3 consists of 15 residues. V shed 2 bases and J shed 7 bases, with 15 bases lying between them. Germline values: CDR1 KGHSH, CDR2 LQKENI. The CDR3 DNA follows: TGTGCCAGCTCACCAGGTTCGACAGTGAGGAATGAGCAGTTCTTC. It translates to CASSPGSTVRNEQFF.

This chain uses TRBV3-1 (or the pseudogene TRBV3-2) with TRBJ2-3; D possibly corresponds to TRBD1 (6 bases). CDR1 is LGHDT, CDR2 YNNKEL, per germline (reference sequence). Trimming pared 0 bases from V and 2 bases from J, leaving 18 bases between. CDR3 size: 18 residues. CDR3 nucleotide sequence: TGTGCCAGCAGCCAAGACGTAACCGGGACACCCTACACAGATACGCAGTATTTT. Residues: CASSQDVTGTPYTDTQYF.

V and J are TRBV5-1 and TRBJ2-5, with 8 bases aligning to TRBD2. V was clipped by 0 bases and J by 5 bases; unmatched bases: 3. The length of the CDR3 is 14 residues. Germline V lookup: CDR1 SGHRS, CDR2 YFSETQ. The CDR3 bases are TGCGCCAGCAGCTTGGTACGGGAGGGGGAGACCCAGTACTTC. Protein: CASSLVREGETQYF.

The chain has TRBV2 and TRBJ2-1; D may be TRBD2 (6 bases). This CDR3 has 14 amino acids. Germline CDR1 and CDR2: SNHLY and FYNNEI. Trimming took off 2 bases at V and 9 bases at J, with 14 bases between the two ends. CDR3 amino acids: CASSEWRDIGEQFF. CDR3 nucleotides: TGTGCCAGCAGTGAATGGAGGGATATCGGTGAGCAGTTCTTC.

This clone was picked up one time. V is TRBV3-1 (or the pseudogene TRBV3-2) and J is TRBJ2-3; TRBD2 matches 7 bases. V was pared by 8 bases and J by 2 bases, with 13 bases of the junction left unmatched. Germline V gene lookup returns CDR1 LGHDT and CDR2 YNNKEL (reference sequence). The CDR3 loop spans 16 amino acids. Here the CDR3 reads CASALTGDYPTDTQYF. The DNA for the CDR3 is TGTGCCAGCGCCCTGACTGGGGACTACCCCACAGATACGCAGTATTTT.

The chain combines TRBV29-1 with TRBJ2-3; D is ambiguous. Trimming shortened V by 5 bases and J by 3 bases, and 6 bases separated the two germline ends. The CDR3 runs 11 residues. Per germline, CDR1 SQVTM and CDR2 ANQGSEA. The CDR3 sequence: CSVLSTDTQYF. The CDR3 DNA follows: TGCAGCGTTCTTAGTACAGATACGCAGTATTTT.

The chain's CDR3 is CASSLLNQPQHF. The CDR3 DNA is TGTGCCAGCAGCTTATTAAATCAGCCCCAGCATTTT. J is TRBJ1-5 and V is TRBV7-9; no clear D gene. Trimming pared 2 bases from V and 4 bases from J, leaving 3 bases between. The CDR3 runs to 12 residues. From germline, CDR1 is SEHNR and CDR2 FQNEAQ (reference sequence).

To note about this clone: The sample carries other DNA sequences with the same CDR3. The CDR3 DNA follows: TGTGCCAGCAGCGTAGATAGGGGTAACACTGAAGCTTTCTTT. Residues: CASSVDRGNTEAFF. V gene TRBV9 combines with J gene TRBJ1-1; D perhaps matches TRBD1 (5 bases). CDR3 length equals 14 residues. V was trimmed by 0 bases and J by 2 bases, leaving 8 bases between them. CDR1 and CDR2 (germline): SGDLS, YYNGEE.